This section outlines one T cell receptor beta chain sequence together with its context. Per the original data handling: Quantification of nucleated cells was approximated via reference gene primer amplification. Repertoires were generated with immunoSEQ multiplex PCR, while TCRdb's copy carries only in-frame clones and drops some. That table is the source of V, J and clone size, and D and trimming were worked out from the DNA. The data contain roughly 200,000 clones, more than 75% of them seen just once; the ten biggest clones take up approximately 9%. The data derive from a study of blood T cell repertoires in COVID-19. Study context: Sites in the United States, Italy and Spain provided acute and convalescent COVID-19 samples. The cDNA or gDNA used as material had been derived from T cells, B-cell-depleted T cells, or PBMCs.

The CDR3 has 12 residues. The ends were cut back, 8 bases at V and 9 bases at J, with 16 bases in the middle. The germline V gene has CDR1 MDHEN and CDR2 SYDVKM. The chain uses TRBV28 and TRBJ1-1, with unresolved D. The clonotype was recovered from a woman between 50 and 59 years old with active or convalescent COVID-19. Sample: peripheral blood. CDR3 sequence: CASREGNIQAFF. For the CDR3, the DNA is TGTGCCAGCCGAGAGGGAAACATTCAAGCTTTCTTT.